Given below is one T cell receptor (beta chain) in context. The target antigen is unknown. Time point: cycle 4 day 1 (C4D1), after around six weeks of nivolumab. Relapses following autologous stem cell transplantation were seen in all patients, with brentuximab vedotin exposure varying. TCRdb's copy holds only in-frame clones and misses some; the assay was immunoSEQ multiplex PCR. The repertoire holds roughly 64,000 clones, with about 89% as singletons. This record comes from a study of PD-1 blockade in classical Hodgkin lymphoma. Overall study results and limits: There was a significant rise in CD4+ TCR diversity by C4D1, with no such rise for CD8+. Patients were excluded if nivolumab began under 1 year after ASCT (the autologous transplant).

Germline values: CDR1 SGHAT, CDR2 FQDESV (reference sequence). This CDR3 is built from 12 residues. V was trimmed by 1 base and J by 7 bases, leaving 7 bases between them. This chain connects TRBV11-1 to TRBJ1-1; D remains unclear. The sample in question was peripheral blood mononuclear cells (PBMCs), obtained before the fourth cycle of nivolumab. The TCR originated in a human donor with classical Hodgkin lymphoma. The CDR3 nucleotides read TGTGCCAGCAGCTTAGGGAGTAATGAAGCTTTCTTT. This sequence encodes CASSLGSNEAFF.